One and the same sample provided the 10 T cell receptor beta chains below, sequenced in a study of blood T cell repertoires in COVID-19. Using immunoSEQ multiplex PCR, the repertoire was profiled, and TCRdb retains in-frame clones only, with some absent. The sample holds about 78,000 clones; roughly nine tenths are singletons and the top ten take 4.9%. Sequencing input: peripheral blood. These TCRs come from a middle-aged man with active or convalescent COVID-19.

As for this clone: One end of the junction fails to match germline, which may point to a read error. The chain is built from TRBV27 and TRBJ1-2, with D tentatively TRBD1 (5 bases). The CDR3 runs 14 residues. Germline CDR1 reads MNHEY; CDR2 reads SMNVEV (reference sequence). CDR3 region: CASRLSGLNYGYTF. Written as DNA, the CDR3 is TGTGCCAGCAGATTATCGGGGCTCAACTATGGCTACACCTTC.

This rearrangement joins TRBV4-1 to TRBJ2-7; 9 bases agree with TRBD1. This CDR3 is 15 amino acids long. The trim removed 1 base at V and 3 bases at J, leaving 4 bases unmatched. In germline, CDR1 is MGHRA, CDR2 YSYEKL. The DNA of the CDR3 is TGCGCCAGCAGCCAAGCCCCGGGACAGGGCTACGAGCAGTACTTC. It codes for CASSQAPGQGYEQYF.

This sequence joins TRBV24-1 and TRBJ2-2; TRBD2 might be the D (5 bases). The germline V and J ends were trimmed by 4 bases and 3 bases, with 8 bases remaining between them. Per germline, CDR1 KGHDR and CDR2 SFDVKD. The CDR3 extends over 14 amino acids. CDR3 DNA: TGTGCCACCAGTGAGTGGGGAGACACCGGGGAGCTGTTTTTT. This codes for CATSEWGDTGELFF.

V and J are TRBV5-1 and TRBJ2-3, with a possible D match to TRBD1 (7 bases). The CDR3 loop spans 15 amino acids. The V gene's germline CDR1 is SGHRS and CDR2 YFSETQ. V shed 0 bases and J shed 6 bases, with 14 bases lying between them. The CDR3 nucleotides are TGCGCCAGCAGCTTGGAAGGGGGCCGGGGGGATACGCAGTATTTT. It specifies CASSLEGGRGDTQYF. The full variable domain, in which reference TRBV5-1 and TRBJ2-3 provide the parts outside the CDR3, is KAGVTQTPRYLIKTRGQQVTLSCSPISGHRSVSWYQQTPGQGLQFLFEYFSETQRNKGNFPGRFSGRQFSNSRSEMNVSTLELGDSALYLCASSLEGGRGDTQYFGPGTRLTVL.

This chain links TRBV3-1 (or the pseudogene TRBV3-2) with TRBJ2-4; TRBD2 might be the D (6 bases). The V end lost 0 bases, the J end lost 0 bases, and 12 bases lay between the germline ends. This CDR3 spans 17 amino acids. Germline CDR1 reads LGHDT; CDR2 reads YNNKEL (reference sequence). CDR3 protein: CASSQDGTGVAKNIQYF. As DNA, the CDR3 is TGTGCCAGCAGCCAAGATGGAACGGGGGTAGCCAAAAACATTCAGTACTTC.

Points on this clone: The sample has other DNA sequences that encode this CDR3 too. This chain links TRBV27 with TRBJ2-2, with 7 bases aligning to TRBD1. Losses at the gene ends were 2 bases for V and 2 bases for J; bases not matched to a gene: 2. CDR1 MNHEY and CDR2 SMNVEV come from the germline V gene (reference sequence). The CDR3 sequence is 15 residues long. The CDR3, as DNA: TGTGCCAGCAGTTTAGGGACAGTCAACACCGGGGAGCTGTTTTTT. Translated, it gives CASSLGTVNTGELFF.

The chain has TRBV18 and TRBJ1-5; TRBD1 might be the D (5 bases). The germline CDR1 and CDR2 sequences are KGHSH and LQKENI. This CDR3 has 13 residues. The V end was cut by 3 bases, the J end by 5 bases, with 8 bases between. The chain's CDR3 is CASSPDSDQPQHF. For the CDR3, the DNA is TGTGCCAGCTCACCCGACAGCGATCAGCCCCAGCATTTT.

The chain recombines TRBV5-1 with TRBJ2-7; 7 bases agree with TRBD2. From germline, CDR1 is SGHRS and CDR2 YFSETQ. With 0 bases clipped from V and 0 bases from J, the junction kept 3 bases outside the gene matches. This CDR3 has 15 amino acids. CDR3 residues: CASSLARDYSYEQYF. CDR3 coding DNA: TGCGCCAGCAGCTTGGCCCGGGACTACTCCTACGAGCAGTACTTC.

The rearrangement uses TRBV4-3 and TRBJ2-7; TRBD1 matches at 7 bases. This CDR3 is 16 amino acids long. Germline V gene sequence: CDR1 LGHNA, CDR2 YSLEER. The J segment lost 6 bases and the V segment lost 0 bases, leaving 11 bases of the junction unmatched. The CDR3 sequence is CASSQDPTDRAGEQYF. The CDR3 region has the DNA TGCGCCAGCAGCCAAGATCCGACCGACAGGGCCGGCGAGCAGTACTTC.

The CDR3 reads CASGTTTNEKLFF. The CDR3 bases are TGTGCCAGTGGGACAACAACTAATGAAAAACTGTTTTTT. This rearrangement joins TRBV3-1 (or the pseudogene TRBV3-2) to TRBJ1-4; the D gene is possibly TRBD1 (6 bases). The V end was cut by 9 bases, the J end by 0 bases, with 8 bases between. The CDR3 extends over 13 amino acids. Germline V CDR1 and CDR2: LGHDT, YNNKEL (reference sequence).